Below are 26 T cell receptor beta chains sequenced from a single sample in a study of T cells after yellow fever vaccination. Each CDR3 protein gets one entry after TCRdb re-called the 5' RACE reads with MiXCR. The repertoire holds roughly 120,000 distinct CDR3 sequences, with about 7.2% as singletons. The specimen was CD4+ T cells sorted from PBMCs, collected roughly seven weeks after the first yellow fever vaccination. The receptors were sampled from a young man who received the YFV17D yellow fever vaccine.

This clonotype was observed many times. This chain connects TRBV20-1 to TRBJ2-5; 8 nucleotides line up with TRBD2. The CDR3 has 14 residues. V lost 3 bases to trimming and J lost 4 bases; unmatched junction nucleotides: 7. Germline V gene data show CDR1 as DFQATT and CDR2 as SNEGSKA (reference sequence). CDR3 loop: CSASRAGARETQYF. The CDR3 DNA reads TGCAGTGCTAGCCGAGCGGGGGCCCGAGAGACCCAGTACTTC.

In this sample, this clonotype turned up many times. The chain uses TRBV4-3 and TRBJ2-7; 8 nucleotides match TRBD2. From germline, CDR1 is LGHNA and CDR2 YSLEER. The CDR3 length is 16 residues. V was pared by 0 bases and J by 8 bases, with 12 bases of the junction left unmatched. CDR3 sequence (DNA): TGCGCCAGCAGCCAAGATATGGCGAGCGGGGGTGGAAAGCAGTACTTC. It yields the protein CASSQDMASGGGKQYF.

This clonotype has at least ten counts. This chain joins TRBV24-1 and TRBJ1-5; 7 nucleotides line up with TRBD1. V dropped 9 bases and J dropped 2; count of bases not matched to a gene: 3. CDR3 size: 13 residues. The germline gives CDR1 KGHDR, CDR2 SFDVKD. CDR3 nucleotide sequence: TGTGCCACCTCAGGGGGTGGCAATCAGCCCCAGCATTTT. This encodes CATSGGGNQPQHF.

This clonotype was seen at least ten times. The CDR3 loop reads CASSPNGNQPQHF. In DNA, the CDR3 is TGTGCCAGCAGCCCCAATGGCAATCAGCCCCAGCATTTT. The chain employs TRBV7-2 and TRBJ1-5, with D hard to call. The length of the CDR3 is 13 residues. From germline, CDR1 is SGHTA and CDR2 FQGNSA. Trimming shortened V by 5 bases and J by 2 bases, and 7 bases separated the two germline ends.

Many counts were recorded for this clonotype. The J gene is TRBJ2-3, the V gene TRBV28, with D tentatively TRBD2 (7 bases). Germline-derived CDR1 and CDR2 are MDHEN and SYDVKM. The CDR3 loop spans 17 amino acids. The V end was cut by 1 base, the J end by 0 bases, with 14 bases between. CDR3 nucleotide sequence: TGTGCCAGCAGTTTATCTGGGGGGGCCTCTAGCACAGATACGCAGTATTTT. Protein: CASSLSGGASSTDTQYF.

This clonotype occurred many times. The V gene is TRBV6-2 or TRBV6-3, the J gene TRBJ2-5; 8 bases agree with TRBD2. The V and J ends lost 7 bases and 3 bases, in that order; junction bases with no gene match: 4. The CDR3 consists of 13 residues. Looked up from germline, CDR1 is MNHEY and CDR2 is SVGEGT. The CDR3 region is CASIGGGEETQYF. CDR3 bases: TGTGCCAGCATCGGGGGGGGGGAAGAGACCCAGTACTTC.

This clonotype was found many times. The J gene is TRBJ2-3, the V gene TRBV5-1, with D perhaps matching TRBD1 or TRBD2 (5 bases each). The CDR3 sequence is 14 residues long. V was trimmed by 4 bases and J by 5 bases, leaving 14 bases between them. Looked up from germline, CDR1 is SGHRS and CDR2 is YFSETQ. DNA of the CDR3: TGCGCCAGCAGCCCCGGGACGCAGGGAGATACGCAGTATTTT. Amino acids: CASSPGTQGDTQYF. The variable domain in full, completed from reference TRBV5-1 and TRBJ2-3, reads KAGVTQTPRYLIKTRGQQVTLSCSPISGHRSVSWYQQTPGQGLQFLFEYFSETQRNKGNFPGRFSGRQFSNSRSEMNVSTLELGDSALYLCASSPGTQGDTQYFGPGTRLTVL.

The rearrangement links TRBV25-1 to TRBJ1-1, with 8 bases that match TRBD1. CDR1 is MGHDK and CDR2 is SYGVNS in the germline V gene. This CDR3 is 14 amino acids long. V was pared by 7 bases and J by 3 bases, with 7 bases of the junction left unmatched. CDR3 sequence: CASTLRGLDTEAFF. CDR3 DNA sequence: TGTGCCAGCACACTCAGGGGGCTTGACACTGAAGCTTTCTTT.

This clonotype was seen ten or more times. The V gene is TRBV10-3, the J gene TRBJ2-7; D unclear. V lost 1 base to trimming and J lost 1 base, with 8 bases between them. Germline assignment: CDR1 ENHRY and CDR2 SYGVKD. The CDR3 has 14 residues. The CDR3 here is CAISEFTGSYEQYF. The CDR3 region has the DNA TGTGCCATCAGTGAGTTCACCGGATCCTACGAGCAGTACTTC.

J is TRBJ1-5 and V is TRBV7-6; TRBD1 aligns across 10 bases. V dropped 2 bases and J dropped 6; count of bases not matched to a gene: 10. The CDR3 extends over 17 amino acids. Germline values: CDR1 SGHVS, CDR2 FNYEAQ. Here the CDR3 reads CASSLQPTGQGSQPQHF. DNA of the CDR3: TGTGCCAGCAGCTTACAGCCCACGGGACAGGGGTCTCAGCCCCAGCATTTT.

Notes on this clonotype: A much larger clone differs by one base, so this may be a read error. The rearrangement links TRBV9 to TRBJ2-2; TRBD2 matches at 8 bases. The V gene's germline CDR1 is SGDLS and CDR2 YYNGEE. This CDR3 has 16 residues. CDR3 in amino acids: CVSSVFTGGPAGELFF. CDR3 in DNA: TGTGTCAGCAGCGTATTCACGGGGGGGCCCGCCGGGGAGCTGTTTTTT. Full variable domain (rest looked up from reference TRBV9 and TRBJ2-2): DSGVTQTPKHLITATGQRVTLRCSPRSGDLSVYWYQQSLDQGLQFLIQYYNGEERAKGNILERFSAQQFPDLHSELNLSSLELGDSALYFCVSSVFTGGPAGELFFGEGSRLTVL.

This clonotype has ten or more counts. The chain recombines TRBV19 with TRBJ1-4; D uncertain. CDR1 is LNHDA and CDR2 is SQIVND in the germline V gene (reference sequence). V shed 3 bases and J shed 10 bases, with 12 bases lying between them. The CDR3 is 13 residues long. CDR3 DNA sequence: TGTGCCAGTAGTATGGGTCAGCCTGTAAAACTGTTTTTT. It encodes CASSMGQPVKLFF.

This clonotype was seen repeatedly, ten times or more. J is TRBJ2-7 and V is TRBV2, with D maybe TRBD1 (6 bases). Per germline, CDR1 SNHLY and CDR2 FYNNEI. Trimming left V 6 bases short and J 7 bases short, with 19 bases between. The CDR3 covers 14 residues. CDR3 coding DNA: TGTGCCAGCAGCCCCAACGAGGGGGTAGGAGAGCAGTACGTC. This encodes CASSPNEGVGEQYV.

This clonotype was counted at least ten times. CDR3 nucleotide sequence: TGTGCCAGCAGCGTAGTCCCAGGGGGCGAGGAAAAACTGTTTTTT. It yields the protein CASSVVPGGEEKLFF. The rearrangement links TRBV9 to TRBJ1-4; TRBD1 agrees at 8 bases. The germline V gene has CDR1 SGDLS and CDR2 YYNGEE. There are 15 residues in the CDR3. The J segment lost 8 bases and the V segment lost 0 bases, leaving 6 bases of the junction unmatched.

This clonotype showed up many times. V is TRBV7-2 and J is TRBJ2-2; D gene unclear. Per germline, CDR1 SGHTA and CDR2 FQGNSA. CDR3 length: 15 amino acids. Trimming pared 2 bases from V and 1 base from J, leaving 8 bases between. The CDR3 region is CASSLNHRNTGELFF. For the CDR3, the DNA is TGTGCCAGCAGCTTAAACCATAGGAACACCGGGGAGCTGTTTTTT. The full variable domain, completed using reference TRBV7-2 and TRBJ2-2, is GAGVSQSPSNKVTEKGKDVELRCDPISGHTALYWYRQSLGQGLEFLIYFQGNSAPDKSGLPSDRFSAERTGGSVSTLTIQRTQQEDSAVYLCASSLNHRNTGELFFGEGSRLTVL.

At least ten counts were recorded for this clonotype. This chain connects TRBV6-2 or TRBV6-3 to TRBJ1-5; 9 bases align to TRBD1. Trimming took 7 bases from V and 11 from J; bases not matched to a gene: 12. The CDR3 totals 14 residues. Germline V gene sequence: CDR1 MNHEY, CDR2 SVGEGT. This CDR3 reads CASNTGGLRGAQHF. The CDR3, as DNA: TGTGCCAGCAATACAGGGGGCCTGAGGGGGGCCCAGCATTTT.

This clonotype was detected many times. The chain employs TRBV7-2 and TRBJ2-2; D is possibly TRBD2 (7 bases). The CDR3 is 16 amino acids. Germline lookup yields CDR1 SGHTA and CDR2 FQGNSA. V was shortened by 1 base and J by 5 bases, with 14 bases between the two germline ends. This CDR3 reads CASSLDGGANTGELFF. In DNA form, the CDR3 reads TGTGCCAGCAGCTTAGATGGGGGGGCTAATACCGGGGAGCTGTTTTTT.

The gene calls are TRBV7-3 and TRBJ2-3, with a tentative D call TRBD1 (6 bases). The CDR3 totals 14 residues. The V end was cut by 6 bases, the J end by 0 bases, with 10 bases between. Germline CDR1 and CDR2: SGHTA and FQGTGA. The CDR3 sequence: CASSTGGSTDTQYF. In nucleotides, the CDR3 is TGTGCCAGCAGTACTGGGGGCAGCACAGATACGCAGTATTTT.

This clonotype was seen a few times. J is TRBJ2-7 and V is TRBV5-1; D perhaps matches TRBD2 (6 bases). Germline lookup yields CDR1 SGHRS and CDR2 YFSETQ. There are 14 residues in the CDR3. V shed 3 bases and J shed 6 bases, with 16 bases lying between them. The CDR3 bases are TGCGCCAGCAGCTCGGGGGACTTCCTCGGCGAGCAGTACGTC. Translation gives CASSSGDFLGEQYV.

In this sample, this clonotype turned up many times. The CDR3 reads CASSEGTGQGLPYGYTF. The CDR3 DNA reads TGCGCCAGCAGCGAGGGGACAGGGCAGGGACTCCCCTATGGCTACACCTTC. The V gene is TRBV5-1, the J gene TRBJ1-2; 9 bases map to TRBD1. Germline assignment: CDR1 SGHRS and CDR2 YFSETQ. This CDR3 is built from 17 residues. V lost 4 bases to trimming and J lost 4 bases; unmatched junction nucleotides: 14.

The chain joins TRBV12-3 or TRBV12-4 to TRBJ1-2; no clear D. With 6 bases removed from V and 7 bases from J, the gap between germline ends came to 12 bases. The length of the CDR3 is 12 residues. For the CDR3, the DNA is TGTGCCAGCAGGGGCGAGGGTTTTGGCTACACCTTC. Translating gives CASRGEGFGYTF.

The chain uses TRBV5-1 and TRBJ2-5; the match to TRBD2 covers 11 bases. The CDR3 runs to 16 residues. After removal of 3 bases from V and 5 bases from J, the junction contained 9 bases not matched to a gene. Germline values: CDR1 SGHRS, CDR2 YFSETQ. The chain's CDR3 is CASSYSLAGGTETQYF. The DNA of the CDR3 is TGCGCCAGCAGCTACAGTCTAGCGGGGGGAACGGAGACCCAGTACTTC.

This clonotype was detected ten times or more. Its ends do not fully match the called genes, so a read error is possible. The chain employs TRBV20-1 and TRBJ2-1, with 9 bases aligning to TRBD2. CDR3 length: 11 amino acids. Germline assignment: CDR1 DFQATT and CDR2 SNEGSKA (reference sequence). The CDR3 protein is CSARGLALVIF. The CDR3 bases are TGCAGTGCTAGGGGACTAGCTCTAGTAATCTTC.

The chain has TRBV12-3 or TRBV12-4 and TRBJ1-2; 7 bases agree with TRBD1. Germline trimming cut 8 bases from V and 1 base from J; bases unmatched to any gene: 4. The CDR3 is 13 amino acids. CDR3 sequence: CASRGDSNYGYTF. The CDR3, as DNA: TGTGCCAGCCGAGGGGACAGTAACTATGGCTACACCTTC.

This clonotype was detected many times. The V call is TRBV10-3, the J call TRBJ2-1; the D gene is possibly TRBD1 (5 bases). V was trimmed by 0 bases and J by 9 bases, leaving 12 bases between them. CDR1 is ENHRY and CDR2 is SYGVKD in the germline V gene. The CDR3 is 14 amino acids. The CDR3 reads CAISESAGFGEQFF. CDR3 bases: TGTGCCATCAGTGAGTCGGCAGGGTTCGGTGAGCAGTTCTTC.

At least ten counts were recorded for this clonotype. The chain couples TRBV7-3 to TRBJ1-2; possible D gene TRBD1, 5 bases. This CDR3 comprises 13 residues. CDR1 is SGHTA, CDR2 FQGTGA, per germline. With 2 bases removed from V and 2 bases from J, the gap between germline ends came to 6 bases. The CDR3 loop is CASSLAGNYGYTF. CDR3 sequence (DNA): TGTGCCAGCAGCTTAGCAGGGAACTATGGCTACACCTTC.